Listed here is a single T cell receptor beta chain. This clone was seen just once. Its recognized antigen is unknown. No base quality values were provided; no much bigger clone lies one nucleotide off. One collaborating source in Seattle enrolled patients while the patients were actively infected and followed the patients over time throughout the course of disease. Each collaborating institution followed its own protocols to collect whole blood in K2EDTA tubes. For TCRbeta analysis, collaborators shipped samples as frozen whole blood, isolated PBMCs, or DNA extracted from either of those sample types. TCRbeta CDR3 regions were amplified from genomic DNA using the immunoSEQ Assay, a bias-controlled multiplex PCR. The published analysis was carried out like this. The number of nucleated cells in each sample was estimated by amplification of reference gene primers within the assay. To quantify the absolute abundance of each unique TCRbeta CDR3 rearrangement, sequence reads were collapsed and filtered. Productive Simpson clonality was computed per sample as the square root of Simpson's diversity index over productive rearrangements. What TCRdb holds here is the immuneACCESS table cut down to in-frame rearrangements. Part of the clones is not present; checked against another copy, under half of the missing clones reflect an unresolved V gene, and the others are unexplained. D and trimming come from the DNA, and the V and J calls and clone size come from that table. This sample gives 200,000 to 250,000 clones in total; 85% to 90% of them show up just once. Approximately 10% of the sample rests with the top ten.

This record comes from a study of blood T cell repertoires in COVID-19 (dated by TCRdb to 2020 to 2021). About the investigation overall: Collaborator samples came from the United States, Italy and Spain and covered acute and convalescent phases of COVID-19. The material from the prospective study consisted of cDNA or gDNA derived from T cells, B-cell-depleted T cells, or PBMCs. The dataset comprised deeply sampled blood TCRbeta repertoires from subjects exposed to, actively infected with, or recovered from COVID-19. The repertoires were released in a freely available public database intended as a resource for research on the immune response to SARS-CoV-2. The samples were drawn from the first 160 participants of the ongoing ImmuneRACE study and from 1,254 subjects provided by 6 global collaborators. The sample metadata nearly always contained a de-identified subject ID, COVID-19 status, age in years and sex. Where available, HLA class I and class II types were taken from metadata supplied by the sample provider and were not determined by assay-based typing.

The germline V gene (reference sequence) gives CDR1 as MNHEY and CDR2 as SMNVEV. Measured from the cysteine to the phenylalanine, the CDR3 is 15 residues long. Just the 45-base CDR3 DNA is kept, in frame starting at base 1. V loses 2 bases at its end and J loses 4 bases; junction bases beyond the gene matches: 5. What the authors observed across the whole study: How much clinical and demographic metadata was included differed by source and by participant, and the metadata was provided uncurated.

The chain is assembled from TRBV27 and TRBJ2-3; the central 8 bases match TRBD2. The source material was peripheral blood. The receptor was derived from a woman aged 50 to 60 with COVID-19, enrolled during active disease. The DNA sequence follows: TGTGCCAGCAGTTTAAATGGAGCGGGGGCAGATACGCAGTATTTT. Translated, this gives CASSLNGAGADTQYF.